The entry below describes one T cell receptor beta chain. These data come from a study of blood T cell repertoires in COVID-19. In the study overall: The samples span acute and convalescent COVID-19 from the United States, Italy and Spain.

As originally analysed: Reference gene primer amplification gave nucleated cell count estimates. This table comes from immunoSEQ multiplex PCR, and its TCRdb copy is limited to in-frame clones, with some not included. V and J calls and clone size come straight from that table; D and trimming were deduced from the DNA. This sample has about 100,000 clones, with about 90% found just once. CDR3 length: 14 amino acids. The V gene lost 0 bases and the J gene lost 3 bases, with 8 bases spanning the gap. Germline V gives CDR1 LNHDA, CDR2 SQIVND (reference sequence). Sequenced material: peripheral blood. The receptor was derived from a human donor in a cohort sampled during active COVID-19. This chain joins TRBV19 and TRBJ1-2; D is uncertain. CDR3 region: CASSIDPRDYGYTF. CDR3 in DNA: TGTGCCAGTAGTATAGACCCTCGGGACTATGGCTACACCTTC.